The rows below give T cell receptor beta chains drawn from one sample of a study of CD8+CD57+ T cells in acquired aplastic anemia. TCRdb recomputed calls from the reads with MiXCR, one row per CDR3 protein. The sample shows roughly 260,000 distinct CDR3 sequences, around 45% of them seen only once. The sample comprised sorted CD4+, CD8+, or CD8+CD57+ T cells (not recorded which) from PBMCs. The origin of the receptors is a human donor with aplastic anemia. Both conserved end residues are part of each CDR3. D genes are given only for firm matches. For some rows the clone size is stated as once, few or many, or as a class when expanded; others skip it.

V,size,D,J,CDR3,DNA
TRBV20-1,many,-,TRBJ1-2,CSARDLVDDYGYTF,TGCAGTGCTAGAGATCTGGTGGACGACTATGGCTACACCTTC
TRBV18,-,TRBD1,TRBJ2-6,CASSDRTGAGANVLTF,TGTGCCAGCAGCGACAGGACAGGGGCTGGGGCCAACGTCCTGACTTTC
TRBV9,many,-,TRBJ2-3,CASSVEGDSTDTQYF,TGTGCCAGCAGCGTAGAGGGAGACTCCACAGATACGCAGTATTTT
TRBV5-1,many,-,TRBJ2-7,CASSSMDRSYEQYF,TGCGCCAGCAGCTCCATGGACAGATCCTACGAGCAGTACTTC
TRBV2,-,TRBD1,TRBJ1-2,CASSPGRGHGYTF,TGTGCCAGCAGCCCCGGCAGGGGGCATGGCTACACCTTC
TRBV11-2,once,-,TRBJ2-5,CASSSHRVQETQYF,TGTGCCAGCAGCTCCCACAGGGTCCAAGAGACCCAGTACTTC
TRBV30,many,TRBD1,TRBJ2-1,CAWRGDSRKFF,TGTGCCTGGAGGGGGGACAGCAGGAAGTTCTTC
TRBV9,-,TRBD2,TRBJ2-3,CASRLAGSDTQYF,TGTGCCAGTAGGTTAGCGGGATCAGATACGCAGTATTTT
TRBV19,-,TRBD1,TRBJ2-2,CASVPGQGRAGELFF,TGTGCCAGCGTACCGGGACAGGGGAGGGCCGGGGAGCTGTTTTTT
TRBV5-1,-,TRBD1,TRBJ2-1,CASSSPDRGFSYNEQFF,TGCGCCAGCAGCTCTCCTGACAGGGGGTTTTCTTACAATGAGCAGTTCTTC
TRBV19,many,-,TRBJ1-2,CASSIGQPIGFYGYTF,TGTGCCAGTAGTATTGGACAGCCCATAGGTTTCTATGGCTACACCTTC
TRBV20-1,many,-,TRBJ1-1,CSARDPRRDTEAFF,TGCAGTGCCAGAGATCCACGGCGGGACACTGAAGCTTTCTTT
TRBV6-5,many,-,TRBJ1-2,CASTDNEWNGYTF,TGTGCCAGCACTGACAACGAATGGAATGGCTACACCTTC
TRBV5-8,many,-,TRBJ1-4,CASSLTNQREKLFF,TGTGCCAGCAGCTTGACAAATCAGAGGGAAAAACTGTTTTTT
TRBV20-1,-,-,TRBJ1-2,CSASSNYGYTF,TGCAGTGCTAGTTCGAACTATGGCTACACCTTC
TRBV5-1,-,-,TRBJ2-7,CASSLTYEQCF,TGCGCCAGCAGCTTAACCTACGAGCAGTGCTTC
TRBV19,-,TRBD1,TRBJ2-1,CASTGRQGSYNEQFF,TGTGCCAGTACCGGTAGACAGGGCTCCTACAATGAGCAGTTCTTC
TRBV5-8,-,-,TRBJ1-2,CASNYPGTYDNYGYTF,TGTGCCAGCAACTACCCTGGGACATATGATAACTATGGCTACACCTTC
TRBV5-1,few,-,TRBJ1-1,CASSLAGLKNTEAFF,TGCGCCAGCAGCTTGGCCGGGTTAAAGAACACTGAAGCTTTCTTT
TRBV2,many,-,TRBJ1-5,CASSLRSHQPQHF,TGTGCCAGCAGTCTCAGATCGCATCAGCCCCAGCATTTT
TRBV28,few,-,TRBJ2-7,CASTQDRDLYEQYF,TGTGCCAGCACCCAGGACCGGGATCTGTACGAGCAGTACTTC
TRBV12-3/TRBV12-4,many,TRBD1,TRBJ1-3,CASSFPRGHGNTIYF,TGTGCCAGCAGTTTCCCCAGGGGGCACGGAAACACCATATATTTT
TRBV20-1,-,-,TRBJ2-7,CSASGTALYEQYF,TGCAGTGCTAGCGGCACAGCCCTCTACGAGCAGTACTTC